The clone carrying this TCR beta chain was counted between two and nine times. As yet, its antigen is unknown. Measured with immunoSEQ multiplex PCR; TCRdb has only the in-frame clones, and not every one. The sample shows under 20,000 clones, approximately 91% of them seen only once. The sample comes from a study of T cells in localized non-small cell lung cancer. This CDR3 has 15 amino acids. Germline CDR1 KGHSH, CDR2 LQKENI. The ends were cut back, 2 bases at V and 4 bases at J, with 14 bases in the middle. Study conclusions and caveats: Tumor trailed uninvolved adjacent lung in T cell clonality, which peaked there. The study sequenced only one region of the tumor. As a result, intratumor heterogeneity could not be excluded and remains possible. Among the top 100 tumor clones, a median around 62 appeared in adjacent lung.

The TCR comes from a woman between 40 and 69 years old with stage I lung adenocarcinoma. Here the sequenced sample was peripheral blood, taken before any cancer treatment. The gene calls are TRBV18 and TRBJ1-2; D might be TRBD1 (6 bases). CDR3 nucleotide sequence: TGTGCCAGCTCACCAACTACGGACAGCTTCTATGGCTACACCTTC. It translates to CASSPTTDSFYGYTF.